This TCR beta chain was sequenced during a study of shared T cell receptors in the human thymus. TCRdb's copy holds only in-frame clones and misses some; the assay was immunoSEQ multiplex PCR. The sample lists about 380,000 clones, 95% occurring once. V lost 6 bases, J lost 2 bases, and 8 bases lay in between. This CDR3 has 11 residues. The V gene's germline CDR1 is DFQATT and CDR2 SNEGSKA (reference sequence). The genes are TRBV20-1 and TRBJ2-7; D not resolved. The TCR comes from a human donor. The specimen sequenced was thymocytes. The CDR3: CSAGITYEQYF. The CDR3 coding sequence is TGCAGTGCCGGAATAACCTACGAGCAGTACTTC.